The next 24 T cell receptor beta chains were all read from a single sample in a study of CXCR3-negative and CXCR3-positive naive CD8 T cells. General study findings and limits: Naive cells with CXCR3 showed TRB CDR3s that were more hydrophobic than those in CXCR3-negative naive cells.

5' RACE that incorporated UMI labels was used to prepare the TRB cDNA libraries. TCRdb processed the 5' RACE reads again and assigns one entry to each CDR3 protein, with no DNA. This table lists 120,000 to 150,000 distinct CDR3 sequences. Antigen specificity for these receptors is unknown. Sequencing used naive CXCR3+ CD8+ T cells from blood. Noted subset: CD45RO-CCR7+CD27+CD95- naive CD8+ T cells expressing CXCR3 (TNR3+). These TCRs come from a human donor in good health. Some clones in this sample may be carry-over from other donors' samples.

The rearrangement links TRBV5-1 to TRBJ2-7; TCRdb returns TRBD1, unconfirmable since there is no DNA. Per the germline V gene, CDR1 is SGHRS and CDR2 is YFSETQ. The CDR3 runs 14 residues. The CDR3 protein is CASSPRTGEDEQYF.

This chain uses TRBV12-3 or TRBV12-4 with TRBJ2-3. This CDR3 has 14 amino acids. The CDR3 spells CASSFAISTDTQYF.

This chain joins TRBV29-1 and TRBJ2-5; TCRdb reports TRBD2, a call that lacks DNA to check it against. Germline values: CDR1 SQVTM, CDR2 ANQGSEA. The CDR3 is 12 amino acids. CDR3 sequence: CSVGASEETQYF.

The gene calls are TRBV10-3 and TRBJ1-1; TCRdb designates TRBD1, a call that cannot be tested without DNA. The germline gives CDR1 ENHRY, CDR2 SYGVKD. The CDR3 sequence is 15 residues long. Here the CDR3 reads CAAGSSDRLNTEAFF.

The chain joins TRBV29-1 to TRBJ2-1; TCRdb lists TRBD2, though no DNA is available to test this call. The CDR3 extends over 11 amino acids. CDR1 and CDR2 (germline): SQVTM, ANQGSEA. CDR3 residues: CSVKVEAEQFF.

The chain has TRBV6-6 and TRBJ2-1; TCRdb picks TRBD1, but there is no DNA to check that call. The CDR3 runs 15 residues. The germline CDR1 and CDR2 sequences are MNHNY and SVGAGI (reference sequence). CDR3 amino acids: CASRVWDRPYNEQFF.

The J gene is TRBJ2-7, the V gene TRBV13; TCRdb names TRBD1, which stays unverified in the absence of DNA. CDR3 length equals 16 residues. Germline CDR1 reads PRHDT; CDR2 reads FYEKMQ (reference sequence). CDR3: CASSSRGGTHTYEQYF.

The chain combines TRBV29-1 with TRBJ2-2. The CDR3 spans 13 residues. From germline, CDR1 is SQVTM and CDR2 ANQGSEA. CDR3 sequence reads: CSVEAYNTGELFF.

CDR3: CASRSTGGYNEQFF. V and J are TRBV6-5 and TRBJ2-1; there is no DNA to check the TCRdb D call of TRBD1. CDR3 size: 14 residues. Germline V CDR1 and CDR2: MNHEY, SVGAGI.

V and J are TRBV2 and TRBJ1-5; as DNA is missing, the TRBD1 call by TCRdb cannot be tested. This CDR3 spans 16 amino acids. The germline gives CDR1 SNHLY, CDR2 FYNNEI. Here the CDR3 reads CASSEDGTVTNQPQHF.

CDR3 sequence: CASSFQTSTNTEAFF. V is TRBV5-4 and J is TRBJ1-1. The CDR3 contains 15 residues. CDR1 and CDR2 (germline): SGHNT, YYREEE (reference sequence).

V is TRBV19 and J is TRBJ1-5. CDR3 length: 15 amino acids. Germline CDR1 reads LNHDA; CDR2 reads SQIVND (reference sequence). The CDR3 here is CASSLAEYYNQPQHF.

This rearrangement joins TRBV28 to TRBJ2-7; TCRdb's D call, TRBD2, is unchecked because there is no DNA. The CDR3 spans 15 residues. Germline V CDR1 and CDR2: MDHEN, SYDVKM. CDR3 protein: CASSVLAGAGDEQYF.

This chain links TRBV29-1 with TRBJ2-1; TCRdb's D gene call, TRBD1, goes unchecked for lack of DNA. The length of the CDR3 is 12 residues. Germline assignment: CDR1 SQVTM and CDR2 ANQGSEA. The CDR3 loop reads CSVEGGGTEQFF.

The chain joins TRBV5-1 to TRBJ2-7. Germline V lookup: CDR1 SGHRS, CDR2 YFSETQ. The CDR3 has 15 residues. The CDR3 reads CASSENSEHPLEQYF.

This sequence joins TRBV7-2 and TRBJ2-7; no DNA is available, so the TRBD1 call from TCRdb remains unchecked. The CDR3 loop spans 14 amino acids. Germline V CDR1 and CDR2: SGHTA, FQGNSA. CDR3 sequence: CASSLSSGVREQYF.

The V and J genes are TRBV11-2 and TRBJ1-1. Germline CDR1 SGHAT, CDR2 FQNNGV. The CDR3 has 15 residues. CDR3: CASSFYSVQNTEAFF.

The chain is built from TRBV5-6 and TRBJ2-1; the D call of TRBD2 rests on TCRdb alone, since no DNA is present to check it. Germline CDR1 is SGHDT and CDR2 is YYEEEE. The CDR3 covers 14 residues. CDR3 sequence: CASGPPGGPIEQFF.

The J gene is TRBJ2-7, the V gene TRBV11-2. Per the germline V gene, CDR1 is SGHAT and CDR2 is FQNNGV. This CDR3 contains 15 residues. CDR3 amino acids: CASSFNSGFGYEQYF.

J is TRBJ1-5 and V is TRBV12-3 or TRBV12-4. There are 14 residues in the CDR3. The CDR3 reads CASSSGGEAQPQHF.

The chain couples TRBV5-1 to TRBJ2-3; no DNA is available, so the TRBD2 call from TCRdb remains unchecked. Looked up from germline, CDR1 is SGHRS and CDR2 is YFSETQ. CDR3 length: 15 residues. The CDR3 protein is CASRPNGFFTDTQYF.

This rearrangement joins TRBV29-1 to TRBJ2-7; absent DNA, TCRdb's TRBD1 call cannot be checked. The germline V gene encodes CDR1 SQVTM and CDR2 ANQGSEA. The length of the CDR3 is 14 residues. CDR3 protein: CSVRPTGGAYEQYF.

The CDR3 reads CASSLGLNLAADTQYF. The V call is TRBV5-1, the J call TRBJ2-3. This CDR3 region has 16 residues. Looked up from germline, CDR1 is SGHRS and CDR2 is YFSETQ.

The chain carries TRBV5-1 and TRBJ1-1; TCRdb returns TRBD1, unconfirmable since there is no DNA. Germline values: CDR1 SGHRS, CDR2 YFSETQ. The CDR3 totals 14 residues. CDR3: CASSITGTGTEAFF.